This TCR beta chain was identified in a study of CD8+CD57+ T cells in acquired aplastic anemia. Study context: DNA per sorted CD4+ or CD8+ sample ranged about 0.17 to 27.4 ug, averaging 3.2 ug. CD4+ reads averaged roughly 9.9 million in healthy donors. Study results and limitations: Significant differences in CD8+ Simpson's diversity were not observed between patients and controls. Under 35 was the count of CD8+ CDR3 sequences that patients shared with controls.

Genomic DNA constituted the template upon which TCR beta VDJ and CDR3 profiling was performed. TCRdb redid the calling of the reads with MiXCR, one entry per CDR3 protein. The data hold about 160,000 distinct CDR3 sequences, with around 45% observed a single time. The V end was cut by 6 bases, the J end by 2 bases, with 9 bases between. The CDR3 is 12 residues long. CDR1 and CDR2 from the germline V gene are SGHRS and YFSETQ. About this clonotype: Antigen unknown.

The chain uses TRBV5-1 and TRBJ2-7; D gene ambiguous. The receptor was isolated from a human donor in good health. The sequencing input was sorted CD4+, CD8+, or CD8+CD57+ T cells (not recorded which) from PBMCs. The CDR3 region has the DNA TGCGCCAGCAATCGATACCCCTACGAGCAGTACTTC. It is translated as CASNRYPYEQYF.